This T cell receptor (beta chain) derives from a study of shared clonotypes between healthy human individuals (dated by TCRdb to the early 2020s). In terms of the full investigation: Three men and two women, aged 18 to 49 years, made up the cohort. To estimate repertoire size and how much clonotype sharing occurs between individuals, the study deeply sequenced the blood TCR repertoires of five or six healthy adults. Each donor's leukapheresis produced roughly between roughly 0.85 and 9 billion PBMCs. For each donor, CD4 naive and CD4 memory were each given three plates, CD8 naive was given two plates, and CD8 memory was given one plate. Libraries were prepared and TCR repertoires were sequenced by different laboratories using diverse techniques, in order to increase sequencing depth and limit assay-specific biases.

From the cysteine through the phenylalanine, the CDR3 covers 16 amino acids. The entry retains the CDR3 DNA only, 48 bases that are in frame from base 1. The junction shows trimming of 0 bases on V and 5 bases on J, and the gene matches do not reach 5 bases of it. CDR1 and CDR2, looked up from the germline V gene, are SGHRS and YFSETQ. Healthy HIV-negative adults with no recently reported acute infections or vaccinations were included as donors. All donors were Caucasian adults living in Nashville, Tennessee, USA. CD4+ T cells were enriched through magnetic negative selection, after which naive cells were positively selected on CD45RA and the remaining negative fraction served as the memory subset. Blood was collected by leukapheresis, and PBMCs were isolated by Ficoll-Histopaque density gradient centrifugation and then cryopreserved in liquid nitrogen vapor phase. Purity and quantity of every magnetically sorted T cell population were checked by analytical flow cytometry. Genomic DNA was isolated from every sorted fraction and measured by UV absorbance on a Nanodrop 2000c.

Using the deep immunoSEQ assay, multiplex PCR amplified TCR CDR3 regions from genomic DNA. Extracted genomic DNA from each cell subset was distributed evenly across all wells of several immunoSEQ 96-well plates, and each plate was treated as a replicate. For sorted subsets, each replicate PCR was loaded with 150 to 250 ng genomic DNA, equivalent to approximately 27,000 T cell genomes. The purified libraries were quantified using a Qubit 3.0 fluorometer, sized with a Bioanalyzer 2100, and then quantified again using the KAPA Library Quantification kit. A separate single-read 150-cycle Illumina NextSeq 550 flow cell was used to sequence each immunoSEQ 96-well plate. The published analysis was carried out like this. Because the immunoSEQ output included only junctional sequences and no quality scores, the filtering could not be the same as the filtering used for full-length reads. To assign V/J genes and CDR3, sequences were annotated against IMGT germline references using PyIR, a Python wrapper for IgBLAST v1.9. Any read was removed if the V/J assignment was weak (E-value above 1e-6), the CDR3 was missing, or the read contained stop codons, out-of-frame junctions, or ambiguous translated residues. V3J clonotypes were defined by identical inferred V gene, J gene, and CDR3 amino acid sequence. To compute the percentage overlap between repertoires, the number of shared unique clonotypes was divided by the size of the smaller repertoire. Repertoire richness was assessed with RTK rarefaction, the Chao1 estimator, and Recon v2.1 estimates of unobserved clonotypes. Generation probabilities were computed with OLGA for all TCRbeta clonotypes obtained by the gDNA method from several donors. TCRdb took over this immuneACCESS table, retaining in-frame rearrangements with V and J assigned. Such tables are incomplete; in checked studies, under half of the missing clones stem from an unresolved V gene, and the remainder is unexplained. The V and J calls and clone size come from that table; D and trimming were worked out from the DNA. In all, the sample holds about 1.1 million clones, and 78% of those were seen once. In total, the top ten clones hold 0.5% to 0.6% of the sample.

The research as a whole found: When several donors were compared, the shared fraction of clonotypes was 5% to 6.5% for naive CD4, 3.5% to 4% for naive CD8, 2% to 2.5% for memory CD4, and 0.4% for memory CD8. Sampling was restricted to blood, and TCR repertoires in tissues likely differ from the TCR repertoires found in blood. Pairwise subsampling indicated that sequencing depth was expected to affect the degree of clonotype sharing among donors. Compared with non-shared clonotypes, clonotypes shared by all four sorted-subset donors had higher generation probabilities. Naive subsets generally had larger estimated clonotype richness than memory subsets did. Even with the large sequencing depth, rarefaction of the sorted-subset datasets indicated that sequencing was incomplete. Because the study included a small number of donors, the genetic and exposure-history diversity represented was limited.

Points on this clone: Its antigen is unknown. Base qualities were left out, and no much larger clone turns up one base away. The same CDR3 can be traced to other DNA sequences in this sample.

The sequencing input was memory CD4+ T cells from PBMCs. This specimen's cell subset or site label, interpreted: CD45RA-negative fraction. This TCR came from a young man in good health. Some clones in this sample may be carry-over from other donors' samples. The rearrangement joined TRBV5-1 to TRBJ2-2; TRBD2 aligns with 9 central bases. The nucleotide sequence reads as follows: TGCGCCAGCAGCTTGGGGGGACTAGCCGGGACCGGGGAGCTGTTTTTT. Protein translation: CASSLGGLAGTGELFF. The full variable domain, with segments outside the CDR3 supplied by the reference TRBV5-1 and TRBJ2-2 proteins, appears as KAGVTQTPRYLIKTRGQQVTLSCSPISGHRSVSWYQQTPGQGLQFLFEYFSETQRNKGNFPGRFSGRQFSNSRSEMNVSTLELGDSALYLCASSLGGLAGTGELFFGEGSRLTVL.